Listed here are 7 T cell receptor beta chains from one sample, sequenced in a study of cytomegalovirus exposure and HLA in healthy donors (dated by TCRdb to the late 2010s). Library method: the immunoSEQ multiplex PCR assay. The multiplex PCR relied on a mix of 60 forward primers for TCR Vbeta segments and 13 reverse primers for TCR Jbeta segments. The immuneACCESS repertoire file appears here via TCRdb, limited to in-frame rearrangements. These files lack a portion of the clones; in checked studies, under half of the deficit traces to unresolved V genes, and the cause of the others is not known. The sample table records about 100,000 clones; 79% of these occur just once. The ten largest clones represent more than 3.5% of the sample. The sequenced sample was PBMCs. These receptors were taken from a female donor in good health and CMV-seropositive.

The rearrangement links TRBV10-2 to TRBJ2-3; 7 bases match TRBD2. With V trimmed by 8 bases and J by 0 bases, 17 bases remained unmatched. From germline, CDR1 is WSHSY and CDR2 SAAADI. The CDR3 runs 18 residues. The CDR3 bases are TGCGCCAGCTGGGGGGGTCAGCGGACAATCAAAAGCACAGATACGCAGTATTTT. It specifies CASWGGQRTIKSTDTQYF.

The rearrangement joins TRBV2 to TRBJ1-3; 7 nucleotides match TRBD1. V was clipped by 6 bases and J by 4 bases; unmatched bases: 9. The CDR3 extends over 15 amino acids. Germline lookup yields CDR1 SNHLY and CDR2 FYNNEI. The CDR3: CASSPQGVVGNTIYF. The CDR3 DNA reads as TGTGCCAGCAGCCCCCAGGGGGTGGTAGGAAACACCATATATTTT. The full variable domain, in which reference TRBV2 and TRBJ1-3 provide the parts outside the CDR3, is EPEVTQTPSHQVTQMGQEVILRCVPISNHLYFYWYRQILGQKVEFLVSFYNNEISEKSEIFDDQFSVERPDGSNFTLKIRSTKLEDSAMYFCASSPQGVVGNTIYFGEGSWLTVV.

The chain has TRBV6-1 and TRBJ2-5; 8 bases agree with TRBD1. The DNA end is more similar to TRBJ2-7, so the J call may be wrong. CDR1 and CDR2 (germline): MNHNS, SASEGT. The CDR3 length is 16 residues. This CDR3 reads CASSDAWTGRSYEQYF. In DNA, the CDR3 is TGTGCCAGCAGTGACGCCTGGACAGGGAGGTCCTACGAGCAGTACTTC.

The rearrangement joins TRBV7-9 to TRBJ2-1; 10 bases agree with TRBD2. Germline trimming cut 5 bases from V and 3 bases from J; bases unmatched to any gene: 4. Looked up from germline, CDR1 is SEHNR and CDR2 is FQNEAQ (reference sequence). The length of the CDR3 is 15 residues. The CDR3 spells CASSPTSGDYNEQFF. In DNA, the CDR3 is TGTGCCAGCAGCCCTACTAGCGGGGACTACAATGAGCAGTTCTTC.

The rearrangement uses TRBV7-6 and TRBJ1-3; D gene unclear. The CDR3 has 11 residues. The germline gives CDR1 SGHVS, CDR2 FNYEAQ. Trimming pared 6 bases from V and 9 bases from J, leaving 9 bases between. The CDR3 sequence is CASSPGGTIYF. The CDR3 DNA is TGTGCCAGCAGTCCAGGAGGCACCATATATTTT. Supplemented by reference TRBV7-6 and TRBJ1-3, the full variable domain reads GAGVSQSPRYKVTKRGQDVALRCDPISGHVSLYWYRQALGQGPEFLTYFNYEAQQDKSGLPNDRFSAERPEGSISTLTIQRTEQRDSAMYRCASSPGGTIYFGEGSWLTVV.

The gene calls are TRBV9 and TRBJ2-3; no clear D gene. CDR3 size: 14 residues. Germline assignment: CDR1 SGDLS and CDR2 YYNGEE. Deletions cut 0 bases from V and 4 bases from J, with 9 bases between. Written as DNA, the CDR3 is TGTGCCAGCAGCGTAGGGCGCGGATCAGATACGCAGTATTTT. This translates into CASSVGRGSDTQYF.

The chain employs TRBV20-1 and TRBJ1-2; D call uncertain. This CDR3 region has 11 residues. The ends were cut back, 6 bases at V and 2 bases at J, with 7 bases in the middle. Germline loops: CDR1 DFQATT, CDR2 SNEGSKA (reference sequence). CDR3 amino acids: CSAGINYGYTF. The CDR3 nucleotides read TGCAGTGCCGGGATAAACTATGGCTACACCTTC.